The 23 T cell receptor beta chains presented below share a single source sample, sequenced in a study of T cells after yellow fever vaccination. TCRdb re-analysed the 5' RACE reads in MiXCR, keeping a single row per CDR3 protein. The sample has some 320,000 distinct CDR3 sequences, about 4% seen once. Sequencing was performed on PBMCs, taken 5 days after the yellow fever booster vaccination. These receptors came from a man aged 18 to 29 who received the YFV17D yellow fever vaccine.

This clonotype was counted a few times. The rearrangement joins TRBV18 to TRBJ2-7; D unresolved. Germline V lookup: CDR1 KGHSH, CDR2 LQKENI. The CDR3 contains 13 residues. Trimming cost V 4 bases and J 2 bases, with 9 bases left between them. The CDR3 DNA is TGTGCCAGCTCACTTCGACCGACCTACGAGCAGTACGTC. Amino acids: CASSLRPTYEQYV.

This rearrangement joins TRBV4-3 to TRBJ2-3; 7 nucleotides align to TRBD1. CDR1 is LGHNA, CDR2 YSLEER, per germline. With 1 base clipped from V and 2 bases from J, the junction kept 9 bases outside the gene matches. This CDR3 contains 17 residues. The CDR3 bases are TGCGCCAGCAGCCAAGCCCAGACAGGGTGGGACACAGATACGCAGTATTTT. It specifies CASSQAQTGWDTDTQYF.

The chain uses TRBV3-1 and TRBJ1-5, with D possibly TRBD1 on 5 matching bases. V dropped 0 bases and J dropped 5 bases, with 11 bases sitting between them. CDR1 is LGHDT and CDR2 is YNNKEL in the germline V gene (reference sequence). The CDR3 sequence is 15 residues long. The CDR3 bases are TGTGCCAGCAGCCAAGATTCGGGGGGATATCAGCCCCAGCATTTT. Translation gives CASSQDSGGYQPQHF.

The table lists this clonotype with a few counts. CDR3 coding DNA: TGTGCCAGCAGTTTGGGCCATAATCAGCCCCAGCATTTT. This encodes CASSLGHNQPQHF. The chain carries TRBV6-2 or TRBV6-3 and TRBJ1-5, with D unresolved. In germline, CDR1 is MNHEY, CDR2 SVGEGT. Trimming removed 4 bases at V and 4 bases at J, with 8 bases between. This CDR3 is 13 amino acids long.

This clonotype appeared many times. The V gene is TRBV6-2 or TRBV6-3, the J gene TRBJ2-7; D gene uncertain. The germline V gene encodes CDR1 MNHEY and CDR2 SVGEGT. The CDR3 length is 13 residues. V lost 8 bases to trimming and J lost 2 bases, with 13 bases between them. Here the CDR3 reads CASRGVGTYEQYF. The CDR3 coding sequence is TGTGCCAGCCGAGGCGTTGGCACCTACGAGCAGTACTTC.

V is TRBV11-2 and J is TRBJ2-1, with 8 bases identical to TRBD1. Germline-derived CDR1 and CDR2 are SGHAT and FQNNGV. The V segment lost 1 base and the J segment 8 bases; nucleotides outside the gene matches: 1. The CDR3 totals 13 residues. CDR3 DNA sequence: TGTGCCAGCAGCTTAGCAGGGGGCGATGAGCAGTTCTTC. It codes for CASSLAGGDEQFF. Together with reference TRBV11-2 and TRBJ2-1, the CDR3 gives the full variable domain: EAGVAQSPRYKIIEKRQSVAFWCNPISGHATLYWYQQILGQGPKLLIQFQNNGVVDDSQLPKDRFSAERLKGVDSTLKIQPAKLEDSAVYLCASSLAGGDEQFFGPGTRLTVL.

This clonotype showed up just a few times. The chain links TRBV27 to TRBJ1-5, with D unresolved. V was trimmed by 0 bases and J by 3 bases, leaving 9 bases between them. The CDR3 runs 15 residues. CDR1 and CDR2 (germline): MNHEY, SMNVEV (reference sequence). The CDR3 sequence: CASSLSATNNQPQHF. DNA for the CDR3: TGTGCCAGCAGTTTATCCGCCACCAACAATCAGCCCCAGCATTTT.

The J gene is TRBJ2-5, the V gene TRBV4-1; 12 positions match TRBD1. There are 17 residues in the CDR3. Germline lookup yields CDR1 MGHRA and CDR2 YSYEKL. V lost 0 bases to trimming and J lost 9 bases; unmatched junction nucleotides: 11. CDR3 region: CASSQDGGDRGQSAQYF. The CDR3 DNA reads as TGCGCCAGCAGCCAAGATGGGGGGGACAGGGGGCAATCGGCCCAGTACTTC.

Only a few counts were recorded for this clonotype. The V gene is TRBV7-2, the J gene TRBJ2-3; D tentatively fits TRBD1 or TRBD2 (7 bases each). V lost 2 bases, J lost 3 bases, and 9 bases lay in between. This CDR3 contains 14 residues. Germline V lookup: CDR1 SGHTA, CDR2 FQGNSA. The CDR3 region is CASSLQGGTDTQYF. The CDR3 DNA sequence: TGTGCCAGCAGCTTACAGGGGGGGACAGATACGCAGTATTTT.

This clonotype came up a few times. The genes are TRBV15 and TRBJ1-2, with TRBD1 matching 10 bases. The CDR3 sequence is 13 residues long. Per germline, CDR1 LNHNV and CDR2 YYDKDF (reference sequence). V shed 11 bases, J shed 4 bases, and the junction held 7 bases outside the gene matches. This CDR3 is CASGTGEPYGYTF. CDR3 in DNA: TGTGCCTCCGGGACAGGGGAACCCTATGGCTACACCTTC.

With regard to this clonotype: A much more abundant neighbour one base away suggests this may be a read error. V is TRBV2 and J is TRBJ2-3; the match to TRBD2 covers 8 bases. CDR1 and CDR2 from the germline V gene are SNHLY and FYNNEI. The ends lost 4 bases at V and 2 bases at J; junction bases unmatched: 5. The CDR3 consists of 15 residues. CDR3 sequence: CASSGGAGDTDTQYF. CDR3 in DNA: TGTGCCAGCAGTGGTGGAGCGGGGGACACAGATACGCAGTATTTT. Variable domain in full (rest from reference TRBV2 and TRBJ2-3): EPEVTQTPSHQVTQMGQEVILRCVPISNHLYFYWYRQILGQKVEFLVSFYNNEISEKSEIFDDQFSVERPDGSNFTLKIRSTKLEDSAMYFCASSGGAGDTDTQYFGPGTRLTVL.

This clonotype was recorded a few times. CDR3 nucleotide sequence: TGTGCCACCCGGACAGGGGCCTACGAGCAGTACTTC. Residues: CATRTGAYEQYF. The V and J genes are TRBV10-3 and TRBJ2-7, with 9 bases matching TRBD1. The junction had 3 bases not matched to a gene; V was cut back by 10 bases and J by 2 bases. CDR1 and CDR2 (germline): ENHRY, SYGVKD. CDR3 length equals 12 residues.

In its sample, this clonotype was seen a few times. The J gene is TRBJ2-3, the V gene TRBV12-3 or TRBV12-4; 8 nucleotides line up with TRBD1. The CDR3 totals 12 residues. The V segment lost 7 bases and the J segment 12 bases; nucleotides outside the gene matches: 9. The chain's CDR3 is CASTLTGVTQYF. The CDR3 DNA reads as TGTGCCAGCACCCTGACAGGGGTTACCCAGTATTTT.

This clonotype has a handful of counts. This CDR3 is CSVDRGRTEAFF. The CDR3, as DNA: TGCAGCGTTGACAGGGGACGTACTGAAGCTTTCTTT. This chain links TRBV29-1 with TRBJ1-1; D perhaps matches TRBD1 (6 bases). V lost 3 bases and J 5 bases, leaving 10 bases between the germline ends. This CDR3 is 12 amino acids long. Germline V gives CDR1 SQVTM, CDR2 ANQGSEA.

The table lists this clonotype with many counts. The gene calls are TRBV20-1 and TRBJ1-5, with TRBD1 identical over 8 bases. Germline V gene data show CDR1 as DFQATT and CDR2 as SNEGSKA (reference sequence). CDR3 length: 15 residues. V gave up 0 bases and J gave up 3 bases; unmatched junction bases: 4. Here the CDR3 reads CSARERDRFNQPQHF. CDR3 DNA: TGCAGTGCTAGAGAAAGGGACAGGTTCAATCAGCCCCAGCATTTT.

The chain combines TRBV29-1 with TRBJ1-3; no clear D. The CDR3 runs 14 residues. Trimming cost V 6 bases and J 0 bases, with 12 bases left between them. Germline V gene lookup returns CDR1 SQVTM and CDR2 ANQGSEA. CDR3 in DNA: TGCAGCGTACGCCCCCGGGGCTCTGGAAACACCATATATTTT. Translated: CSVRPRGSGNTIYF. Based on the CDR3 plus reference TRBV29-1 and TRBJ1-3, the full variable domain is SAVISQKPSRDICQRGTSLTIQCQVDSQVTMMFWYRQQPGQSLTLIATANQGSEATYESGFVIDKFPISRPNLTFSTLTVSNMSPEDSSIYLCSVRPRGSGNTIYFGEGSWLTVV.

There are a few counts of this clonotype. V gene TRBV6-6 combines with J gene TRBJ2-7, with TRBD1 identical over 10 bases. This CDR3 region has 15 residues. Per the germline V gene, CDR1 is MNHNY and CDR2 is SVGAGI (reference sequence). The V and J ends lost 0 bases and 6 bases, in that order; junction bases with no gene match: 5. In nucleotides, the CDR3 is TGTGCCAGCAGTTACTCTTTGACAGGGGGCGGCGAGCAGTACTTC. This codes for CASSYSLTGGGEQYF.

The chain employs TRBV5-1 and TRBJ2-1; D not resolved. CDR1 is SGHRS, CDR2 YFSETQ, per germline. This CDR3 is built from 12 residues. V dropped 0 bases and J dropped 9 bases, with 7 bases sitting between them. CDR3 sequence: CASSLAAIEQFF. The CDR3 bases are TGCGCCAGCAGCTTGGCGGCCATTGAGCAGTTCTTC.

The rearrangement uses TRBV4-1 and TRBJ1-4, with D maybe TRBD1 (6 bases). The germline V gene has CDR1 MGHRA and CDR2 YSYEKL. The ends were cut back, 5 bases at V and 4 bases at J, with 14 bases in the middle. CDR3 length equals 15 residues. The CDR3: CASSVRGGVNEKLFF. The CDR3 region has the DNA TGCGCCAGCAGCGTCAGAGGGGGGGTTAATGAAAAACTGTTTTTT.

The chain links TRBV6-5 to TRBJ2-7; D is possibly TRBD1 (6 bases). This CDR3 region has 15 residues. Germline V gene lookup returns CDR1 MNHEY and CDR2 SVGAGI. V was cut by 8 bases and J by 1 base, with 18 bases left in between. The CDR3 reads CASSMIRDTSYEQYF. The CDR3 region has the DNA TGTGCCAGCTCCATGATCCGGGACACTTCCTACGAGCAGTACTTC.

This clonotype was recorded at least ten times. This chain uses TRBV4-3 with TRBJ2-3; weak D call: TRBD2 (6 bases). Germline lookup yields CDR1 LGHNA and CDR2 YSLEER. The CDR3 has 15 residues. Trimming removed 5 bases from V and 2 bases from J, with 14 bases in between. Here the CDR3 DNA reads TGCGCCAGCAGCTCCGGTCGGGGGTACACAGATACGCAGTATTTT. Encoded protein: CASSSGRGYTDTQYF.

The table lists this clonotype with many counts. CDR3 DNA: TGTGCCAGCAGCTTGAAAGGACTAGCAAAACTCGGAGTC. Translated, it gives CASSLKGLAKLGV. V gene TRBV5-6 combines with J gene TRBJ2-7, with 8 bases lining up with TRBD2. From germline, CDR1 is SGHDT and CDR2 YYEEEE. The CDR3 contains 13 residues.

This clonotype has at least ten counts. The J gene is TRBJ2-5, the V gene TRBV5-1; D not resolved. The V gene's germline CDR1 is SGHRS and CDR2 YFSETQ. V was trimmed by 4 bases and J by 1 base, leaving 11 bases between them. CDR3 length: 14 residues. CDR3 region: CASSPAQIQETQYF. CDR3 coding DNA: TGCGCCAGCAGCCCGGCCCAGATCCAAGAGACCCAGTACTTC.